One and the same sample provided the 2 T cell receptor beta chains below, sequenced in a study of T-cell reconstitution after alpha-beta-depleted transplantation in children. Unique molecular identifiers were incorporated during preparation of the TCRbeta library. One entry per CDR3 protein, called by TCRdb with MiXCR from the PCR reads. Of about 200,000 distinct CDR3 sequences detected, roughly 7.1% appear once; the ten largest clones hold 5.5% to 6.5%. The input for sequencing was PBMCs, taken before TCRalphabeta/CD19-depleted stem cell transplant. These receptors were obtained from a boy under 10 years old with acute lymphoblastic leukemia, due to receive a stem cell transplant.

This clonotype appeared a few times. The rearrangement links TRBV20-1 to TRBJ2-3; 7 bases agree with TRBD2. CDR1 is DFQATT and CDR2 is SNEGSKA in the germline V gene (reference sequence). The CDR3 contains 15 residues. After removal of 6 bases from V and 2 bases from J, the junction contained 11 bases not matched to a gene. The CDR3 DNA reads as TGCAGTGCCCCGGCCCTAGCGGTACTCACAGATACGCAGTATTTT. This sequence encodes CSAPALAVLTDTQYF.

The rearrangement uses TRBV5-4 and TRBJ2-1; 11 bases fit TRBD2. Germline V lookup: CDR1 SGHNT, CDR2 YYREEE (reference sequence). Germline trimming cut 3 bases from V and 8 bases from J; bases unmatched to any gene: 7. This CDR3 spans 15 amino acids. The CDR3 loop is CASSSPGSGRDEQFF. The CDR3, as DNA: TGTGCCAGCAGCTCCCCGGGTAGCGGGAGGGATGAGCAGTTCTTC.